The entry below gives a single TCR beta chain sequence along with its context. The antigen remains undetermined. The assay was immunoSEQ multiplex PCR, and TCRdb's table has in-frame clones only and misses some. The data contain fewer than 150,000 clones, nearly 95% of them seen just once; the ten biggest clones take up roughly 0.87%. Germline trimming cut 6 bases from V and 5 bases from J; bases unmatched to any gene: 7. The V gene's germline CDR1 is MNHEY and CDR2 SVGAGI. The CDR3 covers 14 residues. This record comes from a study of T cell responses to AZD1222 COVID-19 vaccine. Study results and caveats: Unmutated variant regions are reportedly the target of nearly half of TCRs that are spike-specific.

The sequencing here drew on peripheral blood, taken on day 0 of AZD1222 vaccination. The receptor's source is an adult in good health. V usage is TRBV6-5 and J usage is TRBJ1-5; TRBD1 matches at 7 bases. CDR3 sequence (DNA): TGTGCCAGCAGGACAGGGAAGGGGGATCAGCCCCAGCATTTT. Translated: CASRTGKGDQPQHF.